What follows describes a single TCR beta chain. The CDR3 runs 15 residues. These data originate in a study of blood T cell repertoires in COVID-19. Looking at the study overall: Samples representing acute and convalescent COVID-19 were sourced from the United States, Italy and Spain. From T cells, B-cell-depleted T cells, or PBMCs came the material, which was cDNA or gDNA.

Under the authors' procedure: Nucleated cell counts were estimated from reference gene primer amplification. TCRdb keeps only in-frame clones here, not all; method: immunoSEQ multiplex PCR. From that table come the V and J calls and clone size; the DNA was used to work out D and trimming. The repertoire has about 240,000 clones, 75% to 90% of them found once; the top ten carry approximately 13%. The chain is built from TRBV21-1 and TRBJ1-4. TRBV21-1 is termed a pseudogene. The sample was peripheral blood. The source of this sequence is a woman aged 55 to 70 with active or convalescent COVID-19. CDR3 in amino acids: CASRGPQGLREKLFF. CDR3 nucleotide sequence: TGTGCCTCCCGAGGGCCCCAGGGACTGCGTGAAAAACTGTTTTTT.